These 14 T cell receptor beta chains share one sample of origin, sequenced in a study of blood T cell repertoires in COVID-19. Profiling relied on immunoSEQ multiplex PCR, and the TCRdb table lists in-frame clones only, not all of them. Found here are over 250,000 clones, about 88% of them singletons; the top ten hold around an eighth. Sequencing input: peripheral blood. These receptors originate from a woman aged 55-70 years with acute or convalescent COVID-19.

V usage is TRBV4-3 and J usage is TRBJ1-6, with TRBD1 matching over 7 bases. CDR1 is LGHNA and CDR2 is YSLEER in the germline V gene. V gave up 3 bases and J gave up 7 bases; unmatched junction bases: 6. The CDR3 is made up of 15 amino acids. Here the CDR3 DNA reads TGCGCCAGCAGCCAGACCGGGACAGCGAATTCACCCCTCCACTTT. Translation: CASSQTGTANSPLHF.

The V and J genes are TRBV30 and TRBJ2-5; 13 bases line up with TRBD2. This CDR3 is built from 14 residues. The junction had 7 bases not matched to a gene; V was cut back by 7 bases and J by 5 bases. The germline V gene has CDR1 GTSNPN and CDR2 SVGIG (reference sequence). The CDR3 is CASRTSGSLETQYF. The CDR3 coding sequence is TGTGCCTCACGGACTAGCGGGAGTTTGGAGACCCAGTACTTC.

The rearrangement joins TRBV10-3 to TRBJ2-7; 8 bases map to TRBD2. Germline trimming cut 3 bases from V and 2 bases from J; bases unmatched to any gene: 12. CDR1 and CDR2 from the germline V gene are ENHRY and SYGVKD. The CDR3 has 17 residues. The DNA of the CDR3 is TGTGCCATCAGTGACGGTTGGAGCGGGAGAGGAACCTACGAGCAGTACTTC. Translating gives CAISDGWSGRGTYEQYF.

The rearrangement links TRBV2 to TRBJ1-1, with 12 bases that match TRBD1. CDR3 length: 14 residues. Germline V lookup: CDR1 SNHLY, CDR2 FYNNEI. After removal of 5 bases from V and 5 bases from J, the junction contained 3 bases not matched to a gene. The CDR3 sequence: CASSWDRGRTEAFF. In DNA, the CDR3 is TGTGCCAGCAGTTGGGACAGGGGGCGAACTGAAGCTTTCTTT.

The chain employs TRBV14 and TRBJ2-1, with 10 bases identical to TRBD1. The CDR3 totals 16 residues. The ends lost 2 bases at V and 7 bases at J; junction bases unmatched: 8. CDR1 and CDR2 from the germline V gene are SGHDN and FVKESK. CDR3: CASSQYPGTGANEQFF. The CDR3 coding sequence is TGTGCCAGCAGCCAATACCCCGGGACAGGGGCTAATGAGCAGTTCTTC.

V and J are TRBV6-6 and TRBJ1-1; 8 nucleotides match TRBD1. The CDR3 runs to 15 residues. Looked up from germline, CDR1 is MNHNY and CDR2 is SVGAGI (reference sequence). J gave up 2 bases and V 6 bases, and 8 bases lay outside the gene matches. CDR3 sequence (DNA): TGTGCCAGCAGATCCGGGACAGGTTTTAACACTGAAGCTTTCTTT. Its protein product is CASRSGTGFNTEAFF.

The rearrangement joins TRBV6-2 or TRBV6-3 to TRBJ1-5; D perhaps matches TRBD1 (5 bases). Germline V lookup: CDR1 MNHEY, CDR2 SVGEGT. The CDR3 covers 16 residues. V gave up 1 base and J gave up 5 bases, with 15 bases separating them. The DNA for the CDR3 is TGTGCCAGCAGTTACTTAGGGTTGCAGGGCCATCAGCCCCAGCATTTT. Its protein product is CASSYLGLQGHQPQHF.

The genes are TRBV12-3 or TRBV12-4 and TRBJ1-1, with D perhaps matching TRBD1 (5 bases). The CDR3 sequence is 13 residues long. Deletions cut 0 bases from V and 9 bases from J, with 11 bases between. CDR3 residues: CASSLAQGVKAFF. The CDR3, as DNA: TGTGCCAGCAGTTTAGCTCAGGGCGTGAAAGCTTTCTTT.

The chain combines TRBV7-8 with TRBJ2-5, with TRBD1 matching 9 bases. CDR3 size: 14 residues. Looked up from germline, CDR1 is SGHVS and CDR2 is FQNEAQ. With V trimmed by 5 bases and J by 3 bases, 4 bases remained unmatched. The CDR3 reads CASSLGQGKETQYF. The CDR3, as DNA: TGTGCCAGCAGCCTGGGACAGGGTAAAGAGACCCAGTACTTC.

This chain connects TRBV7-8 to TRBJ2-6; a weak D match, TRBD2 (6 bases). V was trimmed by 5 bases and J by 3 bases, leaving 11 bases between them. Germline loops: CDR1 SGHVS, CDR2 FQNEAQ. The CDR3 spans 15 residues. The CDR3 region is CASSHEGLGANVLTF. CDR3 sequence (DNA): TGTGCCAGCAGCCACGAGGGACTTGGGGCCAACGTCCTGACTTTC.

The V and J genes are TRBV28 and TRBJ2-7; a possible D gene is TRBD2 (6 bases). Trimming left V 4 bases short and J 2 bases short, with 18 bases between. This CDR3 is 16 amino acids long. Germline V gene lookup returns CDR1 MDHEN and CDR2 SYDVKM. For the CDR3, the DNA is TGTGCCAGCAGTTCTGTATCGGGGGATGCCCCCTACGAGCAGTACTTC. It specifies CASSSVSGDAPYEQYF.

This clone was picked up one time. The V call is TRBV7-6, the J call TRBJ1-2; possible D gene TRBD1, 6 bases. The CDR3 loop spans 15 amino acids. V shed 1 base and J shed 4 bases, with 13 bases lying between them. The germline V gene encodes CDR1 SGHVS and CDR2 FNYEAQ. The CDR3 DNA is TGTGCCAGCAGCTTAGAGGGGGGGTCAGGCTATGGCTACACCTTC. It yields the protein CASSLEGGSGYGYTF.

The table lists this clone with a count of one. The chain recombines TRBV9 with TRBJ1-2, with TRBD1 matching over 12 bases. From germline, CDR1 is SGDLS and CDR2 YYNGEE. Trimming removed 0 bases from V and 7 bases from J; junction bases left unmatched: 7. This CDR3 contains 16 residues. This CDR3 reads CASSVATGQGARGYTF. The CDR3 nucleotides read TGTGCCAGCAGCGTAGCTACGGGACAGGGGGCGCGTGGCTACACCTTC. Drawing the rest from reference TRBV9 and TRBJ1-2, the complete variable domain is DSGVTQTPKHLITATGQRVTLRCSPRSGDLSVYWYQQSLDQGLQFLIQYYNGEERAKGNILERFSAQQFPDLHSELNLSSLELGDSALYFCASSVATGQGARGYTFGSGTRLTVV.

The V gene is TRBV7-8, the J gene TRBJ1-3; possibly TRBD1 for D (5 bases). V lost 5 bases and J lost 2, with 13 bases in between. This CDR3 spans 15 amino acids. Looked up from germline, CDR1 is SGHVS and CDR2 is FQNEAQ. In DNA form, the CDR3 reads TGTGCCAGCAGCCTCTGGGGGACTACTGGAAACACCATATATTTT. It yields the protein CASSLWGTTGNTIYF.